What follows is one T cell receptor beta chain and its context. The target of this receptor is not known. Base qualities are missing; no much larger clone stands one base away. Trimming takes 9 bases from V and 0 bases from J, and the germline ends sit 8 bases apart. CDR1 and CDR2, looked up from the germline V gene (reference sequence), are LNHNV and YYDKDF. Taken from cysteine to phenylalanine, the CDR3 has 12 residues. Only the CDR3 portion is preserved as DNA: 36 bases, with reading frame beginning at the first base. At one collaborating source in Seattle, patients were enrolled during active infection and were followed longitudinally through the course of disease. Each collaborating institution followed its own protocols to collect whole blood in K2EDTA tubes. For TCRbeta analysis, collaborators shipped samples as frozen whole blood, isolated PBMCs, or DNA extracted from either of those sample types.

The data belong to a study of blood T cell repertoires in COVID-19 (dated by TCRdb to 2019 to 2021). About the investigation overall: The collaborator samples originated in the United States, Italy and Spain and spanned the acute and convalescent phases of COVID-19. Where available, HLA class I and class II types were obtained from metadata supplied by the sample provider rather than from assay-based typing. The prospective study material was composed of cDNA or gDNA derived from T cells, B-cell-depleted T cells, or PBMCs. Deeply sampled blood TCRbeta repertoires from subjects exposed to, actively infected with, or recovered from COVID-19 were included in the dataset. A de-identified subject ID, COVID-19 status, age in years and sex were almost always included in the sample metadata. A freely available public database, intended as a resource for researchers studying the immune response to SARS-CoV-2, is where the repertoires were released. The samples were drawn from two sources: the first 160 participants of the ongoing ImmuneRACE study, and 1,254 subjects contributed by 6 global collaborators. Results the study describes overall, beyond this receptor: The amount of clinical and demographic metadata varied by source and participant and was provided uncurated.

The immunoSEQ Assay, a bias-controlled multiplex PCR, was used to amplify TCRbeta CDR3 regions from genomic DNA. The study's processing was this. Within the assay, amplification of reference gene primers was used to estimate how many nucleated cells each sample contained. To quantify the absolute abundance of each unique TCRbeta CDR3 rearrangement, sequence reads were collapsed and filtered. For each sample, productive Simpson clonality was calculated by taking the square root of Simpson's diversity index across productive rearrangements. TCRdb took this table from immuneACCESS and kept in-frame rearrangements with V and J called. Such tables lack part of the clones; where checked against another copy, unresolved V genes explain under half of the gap, and the rest is unexplained. The V and J calls and clone size are taken from that table; D and trimming were inferred from the DNA. Present in this sample are a few hundred thousand clones, around 88% of which were seen just once. The ten biggest clones cover 6% to 6.5% of the sample.

The rearrangement combines TRBV15 with TRBJ2-5; TRBD2 is perhaps the D gene, given 5 matching bases. Material: peripheral blood. The TCR sequence derives from a woman between 25 and 40 years old with COVID-19, enrolled during active disease. The CDR3 sequence is CATRAYQETQYF. The nucleotide sequence reads TGTGCCACGCGGGCGTACCAAGAGACCCAGTACTTC.